This T cell receptor (beta chain) originates from a study of CD8+CD57+ T cells in acquired aplastic anemia. Study at large: DNA per sorted CD4+ or CD8+ sample ranged about 0.19 to 30 ug, averaging approximately 3.1 ug. Study conclusions and caveats: Overlapping CD8+ CDR3 repertoires of patients and controls contained roughly 29 shared sequences.

TCR beta VDJ and CDR3 profiles were obtained from a genomic DNA template. TCRdb fed the reads into MiXCR, producing one record per CDR3 protein. Of about 150,000 distinct CDR3 sequences in the sample, about 48% are singletons; the top ten hold less than 15%. This clonotype was picked up many times. The antigen remains unidentified. All sequencing subjects had displayed CD8+CD57+ cell expansion on flow cytometry. No patient had been given any therapy when blood was sampled. CDR3 length: 16 residues. V lost 0 bases and J lost 3, with 12 bases in between. CDR1 and CDR2 (germline): LNHNV, YYDKDF (reference sequence).

The clonotype comes from a human donor with aplastic anemia. This rearrangement joins TRBV15 to TRBJ1-5; maybe TRBD1 (5 bases). Source material: sorted CD4+, CD8+, or CD8+CD57+ T cells (not recorded which) from PBMCs. The CDR3, as DNA: TGTGCCACCAGCAGAGATTTGGGGGGTATCAATCAGCCCCAGCATTTT. As protein: CATSRDLGGINQPQHF.